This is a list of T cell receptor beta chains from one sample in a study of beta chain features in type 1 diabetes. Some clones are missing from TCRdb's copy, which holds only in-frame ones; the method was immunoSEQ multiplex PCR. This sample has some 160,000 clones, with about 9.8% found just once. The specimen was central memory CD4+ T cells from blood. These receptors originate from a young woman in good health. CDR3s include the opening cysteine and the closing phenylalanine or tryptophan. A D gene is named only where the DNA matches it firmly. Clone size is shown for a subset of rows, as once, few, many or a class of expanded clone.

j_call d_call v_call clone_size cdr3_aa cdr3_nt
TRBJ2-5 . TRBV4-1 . CASSQSLAVQETQYF TGCGCCAGCAGCCAAAGCTTAGCGGTACAAGAGACCCAGTACTTC
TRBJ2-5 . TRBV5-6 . CASSPWGEETQYF TGTGCCAGCAGCCCCTGGGGCGAAGAGACCCAGTACTTC
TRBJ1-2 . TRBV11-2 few CASRQVLYGYTF TGTGCCAGCAGACAGGTTTTGTATGGCTACACCTTC
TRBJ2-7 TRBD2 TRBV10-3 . CAISGTSGSYEQYF TGTGCCATCAGCGGGACTAGCGGCTCCTACGAGCAGTACTTC
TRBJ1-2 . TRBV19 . CASHNTPPHTNYGYTF TGTGCCAGCCATAACACCCCTCCACACACCAACTATGGCTACACCTTC
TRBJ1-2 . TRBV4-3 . CASSQGGREGYTF TGCGCCAGCAGCCAAGGTGGGCGGGAAGGCTACACCTTC
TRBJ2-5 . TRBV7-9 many CASSGGQGTQYF TGTGCCAGCAGCGGGGGACAAGGGACCCAGTACTTC
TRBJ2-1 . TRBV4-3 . CASSQEPWVTGQFF TGCGCCAGCAGCCAAGAGCCCTGGGTTACAGGGCAGTTCTTC
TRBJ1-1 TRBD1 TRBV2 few CASGGQPNTEAFF TGTGCCAGCGGGGGACAGCCGAACACTGAAGCTTTCTTT
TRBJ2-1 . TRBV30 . CAWSYNNEQFF TGTGCCTGGAGTTACAACAATGAGCAGTTCTTC
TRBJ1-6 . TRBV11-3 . CASSLMSSYNSPLHF TGTGCCAGCAGCTTAATGAGCTCCTATAATTCACCCCTCCACTTT
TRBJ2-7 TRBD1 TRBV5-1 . CASSLGVTGGPHEQYF TGCGCCAGCAGCTTGGGAGTGACAGGGGGTCCCCACGAGCAGTACTTC
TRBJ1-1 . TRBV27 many CASSLGRPQGRRDTEAFF TGTGCCAGCAGTTTAGGCCGCCCGCAGGGGCGGCGAGACACTGAAGCTTTCTTT
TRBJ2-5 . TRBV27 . CASKNQIQGEETQYF TGTGCCAGCAAGAACCAAATCCAAGGGGAAGAGACCCAGTACTTC
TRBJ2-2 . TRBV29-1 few CSGNIGSRTGELFF TGCAGCGGGAACATAGGATCCAGGACCGGGGAGCTGTTTTTT